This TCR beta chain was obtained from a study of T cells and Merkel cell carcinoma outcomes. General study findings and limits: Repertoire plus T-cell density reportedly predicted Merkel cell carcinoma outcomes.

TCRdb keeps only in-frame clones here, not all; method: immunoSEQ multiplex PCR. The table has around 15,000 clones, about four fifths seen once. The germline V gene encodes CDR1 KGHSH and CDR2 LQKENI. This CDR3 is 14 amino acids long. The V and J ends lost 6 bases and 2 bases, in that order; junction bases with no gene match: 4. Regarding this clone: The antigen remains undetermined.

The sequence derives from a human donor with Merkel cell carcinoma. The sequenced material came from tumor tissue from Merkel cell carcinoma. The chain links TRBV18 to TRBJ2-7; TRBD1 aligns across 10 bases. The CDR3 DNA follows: TGTGCCAGCTCCCAGGGGACAGGGGCCTACGAGCAGTACTTC. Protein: CASSQGTGAYEQYF.